The next 32 T cell receptor beta chains were all read from a single sample in a study of identical twins. TCRdb processed the 5' RACE reads anew with MiXCR; each CDR3 protein has one entry. The sample consists of approximately 700,000 distinct CDR3 sequences, around a sixth of them appearing once. The sample also formed part of further work on T cells expressing NK-cell markers.

Sequenced input: PBMCs. These receptors came from a woman aged 18-29 years in good health.

The CDR3 loop is CSASPDRNTEAFF. In nucleotides, the CDR3 is TGCAGTGCTAGCCCCGATAGGAACACTGAAGCTTTCTTT. V and J are TRBV20-1 and TRBJ1-1; the D is unclear. Germline values: CDR1 DFQATT, CDR2 SNEGSKA (reference sequence). V lost 3 bases and J lost 1, with 9 bases in between. The CDR3 extends over 13 amino acids.

The CDR3 region has the DNA TGCGCCAGCAGCGCCCGTCCCGACCCCGCGAACACTGAAGCTTTCTTT. Protein sequence: CASSARPDPANTEAFF. V gene TRBV5-1 combines with J gene TRBJ1-1; D gene unclear. Germline V lookup: CDR1 SGHRS, CDR2 YFSETQ. Trimming shortened V by 4 bases and J by 1 base, and 17 bases separated the two germline ends. The CDR3 contains 16 residues.

V gene TRBV20-1 combines with J gene TRBJ2-1, with TRBD2 matching over 7 bases. CDR3 length equals 15 residues. Germline V lookup: CDR1 DFQATT, CDR2 SNEGSKA (reference sequence). With 4 bases clipped from V and 10 bases from J, the junction kept 16 bases outside the gene matches. The CDR3 loop reads CSATHGTTLFWEQFF. The CDR3 DNA follows: TGCAGTGCTACGCATGGGACTACCCTTTTTTGGGAGCAGTTCTTC.

The rearrangement links TRBV7-9 to TRBJ2-3; D ambiguous. The germline V gene encodes CDR1 SEHNR and CDR2 FQNEAQ (reference sequence). CDR3 size: 16 residues. Trimming took 4 bases from V and 1 from J, leaving 15 bases between them. The CDR3 is CASSSIPVRGTDTQYF. DNA of the CDR3: TGTGCCAGCAGCTCCATCCCCGTCCGCGGCACAGATACGCAGTATTTT.

This clonotype was counted a few times. The CDR3 protein is CSARQNQETQYF. The CDR3 coding sequence is TGCAGCGCTCGGCAGAACCAAGAGACCCAGTACTTC. The rearrangement uses TRBV29-1 and TRBJ2-5; D is unresolved. CDR1 SQVTM and CDR2 ANQGSEA come from the germline V gene. V lost 7 bases to trimming and J lost 0 bases, with 9 bases between them. The CDR3 spans 12 residues.

The chain recombines TRBV14 with TRBJ1-3, with D perhaps matching TRBD1 (6 bases). Germline CDR1 is SGHDN and CDR2 is FVKESK. The V end was cut by 3 bases, the J end by 2 bases, with 11 bases between. The length of the CDR3 is 15 residues. The CDR3 region is CASSHRDIAGNTIYF. CDR3 DNA: TGTGCCAGCAGCCACCGGGACATAGCTGGAAACACCATATATTTT.

V usage is TRBV29-1 and J usage is TRBJ1-4; TRBD1 agrees at 7 bases. With V trimmed by 5 bases and J by 3 bases, 0 bases remained unmatched. Germline V gene sequence: CDR1 SQVTM, CDR2 ANQGSEA. The CDR3 runs to 12 residues. The CDR3 region is CSVQGANEKLFF. CDR3 coding DNA: TGCAGCGTTCAGGGGGCTAATGAAAAACTGTTTTTT.

The CDR3 DNA follows: TGCAGTGCCCCCGACACAGGGATCCTAGGGTCCTACAATGAGCAGTTCTTC. This sequence encodes CSAPDTGILGSYNEQFF. This chain uses TRBV20-1 with TRBJ2-1; possible D gene TRBD1, 6 bases. There are 17 residues in the CDR3. V was trimmed by 6 bases and J by 1 base, leaving 22 bases between them. CDR1 and CDR2 (germline): DFQATT, SNEGSKA (reference sequence).

This clonotype turned up a few times. This sequence joins TRBV12-3 or TRBV12-4 and TRBJ1-1, with 7 bases identical to TRBD1. Trimming cost V 5 bases and J 1 base; bases outside gene matches: 4. The CDR3 loop spans 14 amino acids. The CDR3 bases are TGTGCCAGCAGTAAGGGGGCTGGGAACACTGAAGCTTTCTTT. Its translation is CASSKGAGNTEAFF.

The chain uses TRBV11-2 and TRBJ1-6; perhaps TRBD1 as D (6 bases). The CDR3 covers 15 residues. Deletions cut 6 bases from V and 5 bases from J, with 14 bases between. CDR1 and CDR2 from the germline V gene are SGHAT and FQNNGV. The chain's CDR3 is CASSQGIYDNSPLHF. CDR3 in DNA: TGTGCCAGCAGTCAGGGGATCTATGATAATTCACCCCTCCACTTT.

V gene TRBV10-2 combines with J gene TRBJ2-3, with D perhaps TRBD2 (5 bases). Looked up from germline, CDR1 is WSHSY and CDR2 is SAAADI. Trimming removed 0 bases at V and 0 bases at J, with 7 bases between. CDR3 size: 15 residues. This CDR3 reads CASSESIASTDTQYF. CDR3 sequence (DNA): TGCGCCAGCAGTGAGTCAATAGCGAGCACAGATACGCAGTATTTT.

The chain employs TRBV5-6 and TRBJ1-1; a weak D match, TRBD1 (6 bases). There are 16 residues in the CDR3. The V gene's germline CDR1 is SGHDT and CDR2 YYEEEE. Between the trimmed V and J ends, which lost 10 bases and 0 bases, there was a span of 22 bases. The CDR3: CASDVGGGLMNTEAFF. In nucleotides, the CDR3 is TGTGCCTCAGATGTAGGGGGTGGGTTGATGAACACTGAAGCTTTCTTT.

This rearrangement joins TRBV5-1 to TRBJ2-7; no firm D call. Germline V CDR1 and CDR2: SGHRS, YFSETQ. The CDR3 totals 12 residues. Trimming shortened V by 0 bases and J by 6 bases, and 7 bases separated the two germline ends. This CDR3 is CASSLVDGEQYF. Written as DNA, the CDR3 is TGCGCCAGCAGCTTGGTTGATGGCGAGCAGTACTTC.

V and J are TRBV20-1 and TRBJ2-5; perhaps TRBD1 as D (6 bases). Germline assignment: CDR1 DFQATT and CDR2 SNEGSKA (reference sequence). The length of the CDR3 is 15 residues. With 6 bases removed from V and 4 bases from J, the gap between germline ends came to 21 bases. In DNA form, the CDR3 reads TGCAGTGCCCTTCGGGACATCCAGCGCGGAGAGACCCAGTACTTC. Residues: CSALRDIQRGETQYF.

This clonotype was seen only a few times. The chain carries TRBV12-3 or TRBV12-4 and TRBJ1-4, with TRBD1 as a possible D gene (6 bases). This CDR3 is 16 amino acids long. V lost 8 bases and J 0 bases, leaving 16 bases between the germline ends. For the CDR3, the DNA is TGTGCCAGCGGGCTGGGGGGCACTCCAACTAATGAAAAACTGTTTTTT. Encoded protein: CASGLGGTPTNEKLFF.

This clonotype occurred a few times. The chain employs TRBV6-2 or TRBV6-3 and TRBJ2-3; TRBD1 aligns across 8 bases. CDR1 MNHEY and CDR2 SVGEGT come from the germline V gene. V lost 5 bases, J lost 4 bases, and 11 bases stayed unmatched. This CDR3 contains 16 residues. The CDR3 loop is CASSQTPDRASDTQYF. CDR3 nucleotides: TGTGCCAGCAGTCAGACTCCGGACAGGGCGTCAGATACGCAGTATTTT.

J is TRBJ2-6 and V is TRBV28, with a weak D call TRBD1 (6 bases). V lost 8 bases to trimming and J lost 8 bases, with 19 bases between them. Per the germline V gene, CDR1 is MDHEN and CDR2 is SYDVKM. The length of the CDR3 is 15 residues. Here the CDR3 DNA reads TGTGCCAGCGGGACACTAAAAATAGGACCCAACGTCCTGACTTTC. Encoded protein: CASGTLKIGPNVLTF.

This clonotype was detected a few times. The chain carries TRBV7-2 and TRBJ2-1, with 11 bases lining up with TRBD2. Germline trimming cut 5 bases from V and 0 bases from J; bases unmatched to any gene: 6. Germline lookup yields CDR1 SGHTA and CDR2 FQGNSA. This CDR3 has 17 residues. The CDR3 DNA follows: TGTGCCAGCAGCCCGACTAGCGGGATCAGCTCCTACAATGAGCAGTTCTTC. The encoded protein is CASSPTSGISSYNEQFF.

The chain has TRBV6-1 and TRBJ2-5; the D gene is possibly TRBD2 (6 bases). CDR3 length: 16 residues. V was clipped by 6 bases and J by 5 bases, with 22 bases between them. The germline V gene encodes CDR1 MNHNS and CDR2 SASEGT. CDR3 loop: CASSHLNLAWHETQYF. CDR3 DNA sequence: TGTGCCAGCAGCCATCTTAACCTAGCGTGGCACGAGACCCAGTACTTC.

The rearrangement uses TRBV15 and TRBJ2-5, with D tentatively TRBD1 or TRBD2 (5 bases each). The germline V gene has CDR1 LNHNV and CDR2 YYDKDF (reference sequence). Trimming took off 0 bases at V and 2 bases at J, with 10 bases between the two ends. The CDR3 extends over 15 amino acids. CDR3 amino acids: CATSRDRDGQETQYF. The DNA for the CDR3 is TGTGCCACCAGCAGAGATCGGGACGGTCAAGAGACCCAGTACTTC.

The CDR3 here is CASSSKGGNLQETQYF. DNA of the CDR3: TGCGCCAGCAGCTCAAAAGGAGGGAATCTACAAGAGACCCAGTACTTC. The chain is built from TRBV5-1 and TRBJ2-5; perhaps TRBD2 as D (6 bases). The CDR3 runs 16 residues. CDR1 is SGHRS and CDR2 is YFSETQ in the germline V gene. Trimming cost V 3 bases and J 2 bases, with 17 bases left between them.

This clonotype was counted a single time. The chain links TRBV6-2 or TRBV6-3 to TRBJ2-7; no firm D call. From germline, CDR1 is MNHEY and CDR2 SVGEGT. This CDR3 is 12 amino acids long. V lost 7 bases, J lost 6 bases, and 13 bases lay in between. The CDR3 loop reads CASTKLSSEQYF. The CDR3 DNA reads TGTGCCAGCACCAAATTGTCGTCCGAGCAGTACTTC.

The chain couples TRBV11-3 to TRBJ2-7; tentative D call: TRBD1 (6 bases). Trimming took off 6 bases at V and 3 bases at J, with 15 bases between the two ends. The CDR3 is 14 residues long. Germline CDR1 is SGHNT and CDR2 is YENEEA. The CDR3 sequence: CASREQGGIYEQYF. The CDR3 nucleotides read TGTGCCAGCAGGGAACAGGGCGGAATCTACGAGCAGTACTTC.

This chain links TRBV5-1 with TRBJ2-1; 8 positions match TRBD1. The germline gives CDR1 SGHRS, CDR2 YFSETQ. V trimming: 4 bases; J trimming: 5 bases; junction bases outside the gene matches: 8. The CDR3 contains 15 residues. CDR3 sequence (DNA): TGCGCCAGCAGCCCTGGGGACAGGTATAACAATGAGCAGTTCTTC. Protein product: CASSPGDRYNNEQFF.

There are a few counts of this clonotype. The chain links TRBV14 to TRBJ2-7; 8 bases map to TRBD1. Germline CDR1 SGHDN, CDR2 FVKESK. This CDR3 comprises 15 residues. With V trimmed by 4 bases and J by 2 bases, 7 bases remained unmatched. Written as DNA, the CDR3 is TGTGCCAGCAGCCTCCGGGACAGGCCTCCCTACGAGCAGTACTTC. Its translation: CASSLRDRPPYEQYF.

This clonotype was observed many times. CDR3 in amino acids: CSAGGGGINEQFF. The CDR3 DNA reads as TGCAGTGCTGGGGGGGGCGGGATAAATGAGCAGTTCTTC. The J gene is TRBJ2-1, the V gene TRBV20-1; D is possibly TRBD2 (7 bases). In germline, CDR1 is DFQATT, CDR2 SNEGSKA (reference sequence). V was pared by 5 bases and J by 7 bases, with 15 bases between. There are 13 residues in the CDR3.

This clonotype was detected only a few times. V usage is TRBV12-3 or TRBV12-4 and J usage is TRBJ2-5; D gene ambiguous. The length of the CDR3 is 14 residues. V dropped 6 bases and J dropped 6 bases, with 17 bases sitting between them. The CDR3 here is CASRSSQEGKTQYF. CDR3 nucleotides: TGTGCCAGCAGGAGCAGTCAGGAAGGAAAGACCCAGTACTTC.

The chain is built from TRBV12-3 or TRBV12-4 and TRBJ1-1; no firm D call. V lost 3 bases to trimming and J lost 0 bases, with 8 bases between them. This CDR3 comprises 14 residues. CDR3 loop: CASSLSELNTEAFF. The CDR3 coding sequence is TGTGCCAGCAGTTTGTCAGAATTGAACACTGAAGCTTTCTTT.

The J gene is TRBJ2-1, the V gene TRBV27; weak D call: TRBD1 (5 bases). The CDR3 sequence is 15 residues long. The V gene lost 2 bases and the J gene lost 1 base, with 9 bases spanning the gap. CDR1 is MNHEY, CDR2 SMNVEV, per germline (reference sequence). CDR3 nucleotides: TGTGCCAGCAGTTTAATTACAGGTTCCTACAATGAGCAGTTCTTC. It translates to CASSLITGSYNEQFF.

As DNA, the CDR3 is TGTGCCAGCAGTTTTGGACAGCAAAATCAGCCCCAGCATTTT. Its translation is CASSFGQQNQPQHF. The chain has TRBV12-3 or TRBV12-4 and TRBJ1-5, with D maybe TRBD1 (6 bases). The V end was cut by 3 bases, the J end by 4 bases, with 10 bases between. The CDR3 runs 14 residues.

The V call is TRBV7-9, the J call TRBJ2-1; D is undetermined. V lost 2 bases to trimming and J lost 9 bases, with 11 bases between them. CDR3 size: 13 residues. Germline V gene sequence: CDR1 SEHNR, CDR2 FQNEAQ (reference sequence). The CDR3 sequence: CASSLPILSEQFF. Here the CDR3 DNA reads TGTGCCAGCAGCTTACCTATACTGAGTGAGCAGTTCTTC.

This clonotype was found a few times. The chain is built from TRBV19 and TRBJ2-2; 8 positions agree with TRBD1. Germline assignment: CDR1 LNHDA and CDR2 SQIVND (reference sequence). The CDR3 has 14 amino acids. Germline trimming cut 7 bases from V and 7 bases from J; bases unmatched to any gene: 8. CDR3 protein: CASMRTGLDGELFF. The CDR3 bases are TGTGCCAGTATGCGGACAGGGCTGGACGGGGAGCTGTTTTTT.